These 17 T cell receptor beta chains share one sample of origin, sequenced in a study of CD8 T cells in ankylosing spondylitis. TCRdb ran MiXCR on the 5' RACE reads and lists one entry per CDR3 protein. The sample has about 150,000 distinct CDR3 sequences; about a third are singletons. Sample: synovial fluid, either unsorted or a sorted T cell fraction (not recorded which). These receptors all stem from a male donor with ankylosing spondylitis.

This chain uses TRBV7-2 with TRBJ2-1; D not certain. The ends were cut back, 1 base at V and 9 bases at J, with 10 bases in the middle. The CDR3 extends over 13 amino acids. Germline V CDR1 and CDR2: SGHTA, FQGNSA. CDR3 region: CASSLGWSIEQFF. The CDR3 DNA sequence: TGTGCCAGCAGCTTAGGATGGTCTATTGAGCAGTTCTTC.

Here the CDR3 reads CASSYREYNEQFF. CDR3 DNA sequence: TGTGCCAGCAGTTACCGGGAGTACAATGAGCAGTTCTTC. The chain carries TRBV7-9 and TRBJ2-1; TRBD2 might be the D (6 bases). CDR3 length: 13 amino acids. V was trimmed by 6 bases and J by 4 bases, leaving 10 bases between them. Germline V gene sequence: CDR1 SEHNR, CDR2 FQNEAQ (reference sequence). The variable domain in full, with the rest retrieved from reference TRBV7-9 and TRBJ2-1, is DTGVSQNPRHKITKRGQNVTFRCDPISEHNRLYWYRQTLGQGPEFLTYFQNEAQLEKSRLLSDRFSAERPKGSFSTLEIQRTEQGDSAMYLCASSYREYNEQFFGPGTRLTVL.

The gene calls are TRBV6-2 or TRBV6-3 and TRBJ1-5; possibly TRBD1 for D (6 bases). CDR3 length: 13 residues. The germline V and J ends were trimmed by 6 bases and 10 bases, with 16 bases remaining between them. Germline values: CDR1 MNHEY, CDR2 SVGEGT. The CDR3 region is CASSSGGGSPQHF. For the CDR3, the DNA is TGTGCCAGCAGCTCGGGAGGGGGGTCTCCCCAGCATTTT.

The V and J genes are TRBV20-1 and TRBJ2-2; 7 bases map to TRBD2. The CDR3 has 15 residues. V gave up 1 base and J gave up 0 bases; unmatched junction bases: 2. Germline CDR1 DFQATT, CDR2 SNEGSKA (reference sequence). CDR3 coding DNA: TGCAGTGCTAGAGTTGGGAGGGCGAACACCGGGGAGCTGTTTTTT. Translating it yields CSARVGRANTGELFF.

The V call is TRBV7-2, the J call TRBJ1-2; D gene unclear. Germline lookup yields CDR1 SGHTA and CDR2 FQGNSA. Trimming removed 6 bases at V and 0 bases at J, with 11 bases between. The CDR3 runs to 14 residues. The CDR3 reads CASRREETNYGYTF. The DNA for the CDR3 is TGTGCCAGCAGGCGCGAGGAGACTAACTATGGCTACACCTTC.

This clonotype was picked up many times. The V gene is TRBV10-3, the J gene TRBJ2-4, with 11 bases matching TRBD1. The CDR3 totals 18 residues. V dropped 10 bases and J dropped 3; count of bases not matched to a gene: 17. Germline values: CDR1 ENHRY, CDR2 SYGVKD. The CDR3 spells CASGGQGAHVPNKNIQYF. The DNA of the CDR3 is TGTGCCAGCGGAGGACAGGGGGCGCATGTCCCCAACAAAAACATTCAGTACTTC.

V and J are TRBV2 and TRBJ2-3, with 9 positions matching TRBD1. There are 14 residues in the CDR3. From germline, CDR1 is SNHLY and CDR2 FYNNEI. V shed 7 bases, J shed 2 bases, and the junction held 4 bases outside the gene matches. DNA of the CDR3: TGTGCCAGCATGTGGGACAGGGTCACAGATACGCAGTATTTT. Residues: CASMWDRVTDTQYF.

CDR3 DNA sequence: TGTGCCAGCATAAACGACAGCCCTGAAGCTTTCTTT. Translation gives CASINDSPEAFF. The rearrangement links TRBV28 to TRBJ1-1, with a tentative D call TRBD1 (5 bases). V was pared by 7 bases and J by 6 bases, with 12 bases between. Germline CDR1 MDHEN, CDR2 SYDVKM. The CDR3 totals 12 residues. The full variable domain, in which reference TRBV28 and TRBJ1-1 provide the parts outside the CDR3, is DVKVTQSSRYLVKRTGEKVFLECVQDMDHENMFWYRQDPGLGLRLIYFSYDVKMKEKGDIPEGYSVSREKKERFSLILESASTNQTSMYLCASINDSPEAFFGQGTRLTVV.

The chain is built from TRBV6-2 or TRBV6-3 and TRBJ1-3, with unresolved D. CDR1 is MNHEY, CDR2 SVGEGT, per germline. The CDR3 is 14 amino acids. Deletions cut 0 bases from V and 1 base from J, with 4 bases between. This chain's CDR3 is CASSYSVSGNTIYF. The CDR3, as DNA: TGTGCCAGCAGTTACTCCGTGTCTGGAAACACCATATATTTT.

This clonotype was seen repeatedly, ten times or more. The V call is TRBV7-3, the J call TRBJ2-2; 11 bases align to TRBD1. Germline assignment: CDR1 SGHTA and CDR2 FQGTGA. The CDR3 loop spans 16 amino acids. Trimming took 2 bases from V and 8 from J; bases not matched to a gene: 7. The CDR3 DNA follows: TGTGCCAGCAGCTTAGGAGGACAGGGGGCCACGGGGGAGCTGTTTTTT. It translates to CASSLGGQGATGELFF.

This clonotype has a handful of counts. This sequence joins TRBV12-3 or TRBV12-4 and TRBJ1-5; 7 bases fit TRBD1. The CDR3 is 14 residues long. The ends lost 2 bases at V and 4 bases at J; junction bases unmatched: 2. CDR3 sequence reads: CASSLSGGNQPQHF. DNA of the CDR3: TGTGCCAGCAGTTTATCAGGGGGAAATCAGCCCCAGCATTTT.

The gene calls are TRBV5-1 and TRBJ1-2; D unclear. The CDR3 runs 14 residues. CDR1 and CDR2 from the germline V gene are SGHRS and YFSETQ. V gave up 0 bases and J gave up 8 bases, with 14 bases separating them. The CDR3 region has the DNA TGCGCCAGCAGCTTGGATCGCGGTTTAGGAGGCTACACCTTC. Its protein product is CASSLDRGLGGYTF.

This clonotype was recorded a few times. V usage is TRBV7-2 and J usage is TRBJ2-7; tentatively, D is TRBD2 (7 bases). The CDR3 is 14 residues long. CDR1 and CDR2 from the germline V gene are SGHTA and FQGNSA. V lost 7 bases to trimming and J lost 3 bases, with 16 bases between them. DNA for the CDR3: TGTGCCAGCACCCGGGGAGGGGGAGACTACGAGCAGTACTTC. Translated, it gives CASTRGGGDYEQYF.

The chain joins TRBV12-3 or TRBV12-4 to TRBJ2-2; TRBD2 agrees at 8 bases. This CDR3 is built from 14 residues. Trimming removed 7 bases from V and 1 base from J; junction bases left unmatched: 2. The CDR3 nucleotides are TGTGCCAGCAAAGCGGGGGAGAACACCGGGGAGCTGTTTTTT. It codes for CASKAGENTGELFF.

The V gene is TRBV20-1, the J gene TRBJ1-6; D is uncertain. The CDR3 consists of 16 residues. Trimming pared 5 bases from V and 7 bases from J, leaving 21 bases between. Germline CDR1 and CDR2: DFQATT and SNEGSKA (reference sequence). In DNA form, the CDR3 reads TGCAGTGCTTCCACGTCTATGGTACCCTTAAATTCACCCCTCCACTTT. It encodes CSASTSMVPLNSPLHF.

The chain employs TRBV19 and TRBJ2-1; D may be TRBD1 or TRBD2 (6 bases each). The CDR3 covers 16 residues. V gave up 6 bases and J gave up 7 bases, with 22 bases separating them. Germline V gives CDR1 LNHDA, CDR2 SQIVND (reference sequence). CDR3 DNA: TGTGCCAGTAGCCTAGGGGGGAGTGCCTACGAGAATGAGCAGTTCTTC. This codes for CASSLGGSAYENEQFF.

The V and J genes are TRBV27 and TRBJ2-6, with D possibly being TRBD1 or TRBD2 (5 bases each). There are 16 residues in the CDR3. CDR1 and CDR2 from the germline V gene are MNHEY and SMNVEV (reference sequence). The V gene lost 5 bases and the J gene lost 0 bases, with 11 bases spanning the gap. CDR3 residues: CASSPGTLSGANVLTF. The DNA of the CDR3 is TGTGCCAGCAGTCCTGGGACGCTCTCTGGGGCCAACGTCCTGACTTTC.